These 6 T cell receptor beta chains were all obtained from the same sample, sequenced in a study of T-cell memory formation after mild COVID-19. Via MiXCR, TCRdb re-called the 5' RACE reads, giving one row per CDR3 protein. The data contain under 150,000 distinct CDR3 sequences, about a sixth of them singletons. The sample was PBMCs or a T cell subset sorted from them (not recorded which). The receptors here all came from an adult woman who had mild COVID-19 (a few samples of this study predate the infection). Cell type and time point are not known.

This clonotype was detected many times. The V gene is TRBV12-3 or TRBV12-4, the J gene TRBJ2-5; the D is unclear. The CDR3 runs to 13 residues. V shed 6 bases and J shed 1 base, with 9 bases lying between them. CDR3 in DNA: TGTGCCAGCAGCCTGGAGATCCAAGAGACCCAGTACTTC. Protein: CASSLEIQETQYF.

This clonotype has a handful of counts. The V call is TRBV7-9, the J call TRBJ2-3, with no clear D. Trimming pared 5 bases from V and 0 bases from J, leaving 18 bases between. Germline CDR1 reads SEHNR; CDR2 reads FQNEAQ (reference sequence). There are 17 residues in the CDR3. CDR3 bases: TGTGCCAGCAGCCGAGCCAGCGACCCTTTAAGCACAGATACGCAGTATTTT. Its translation is CASSRASDPLSTDTQYF.

V is TRBV4-1 and J is TRBJ2-2, with 7 bases matching TRBD1. The germline V gene has CDR1 MGHRA and CDR2 YSYEKL. The ends lost 6 bases at V and 2 bases at J; junction bases unmatched: 6. The CDR3 is 15 amino acids. DNA of the CDR3: TGCGCCAGCAGACCCGGGACAGCAAACACCGGGGAGCTGTTTTTT. Its protein product is CASRPGTANTGELFF.

The chain recombines TRBV6-5 with TRBJ2-3, with D maybe TRBD2 (5 bases). The germline V gene has CDR1 MNHEY and CDR2 SVGAGI. The CDR3 runs to 15 residues. V gave up 0 bases and J gave up 4 bases, with 11 bases separating them. The CDR3 region is CASSYSGDPADTQYF. The CDR3 DNA reads as TGTGCCAGCAGTTACTCGGGAGATCCGGCAGATACGCAGTATTTT.

J is TRBJ2-5 and V is TRBV5-1, with 10 bases that match TRBD2. Per the germline V gene, CDR1 is SGHRS and CDR2 is YFSETQ. The CDR3 runs 14 residues. The junction had 2 bases not matched to a gene; V was cut back by 0 bases and J by 6 bases. The CDR3 here is CASSLASGRQTQYF. DNA for the CDR3: TGCGCCAGCAGCTTGGCTAGCGGGAGACAGACCCAGTACTTC.

This clonotype was seen a few times. The J gene is TRBJ2-3, the V gene TRBV5-1; tentatively, D is TRBD1 (6 bases). V was pared by 4 bases and J by 0 bases, with 15 bases between. CDR3 size: 16 residues. The germline CDR1 and CDR2 sequences are SGHRS and YFSETQ. The chain's CDR3 is CASSTPDRFSTDTQYF. The CDR3 DNA is TGCGCCAGCAGCACACCGGACAGATTTAGCACAGATACGCAGTATTTT.